This T cell receptor (beta chain) was recorded in a study of OX40 agonist ivuxolimab in advanced cancers. Study overall: The patients got ivuxolimab, which is an agonistic anti-OX40 (CD134) antibody. Anti-PD-1, anti-PD-L1 or anti-CTLA-4 therapy given earlier was allowed, and 40% had some.

V gave up 6 bases and J gave up 4 bases, with 13 bases separating them. From germline, CDR1 is SGHDT and CDR2 YYEEEE. The CDR3 is 13 amino acids. TCRdb keeps only in-frame clones here, not all; method: immunoSEQ multiplex PCR. The sample includes about 73,000 clones, roughly 86% of them seen just once. In its sample, this clone was seen a few times. Enrollment shut out patients with autoimmune disease history or systemic immunosuppression. The origin of this receptor is an adult with an advanced solid tumor such as melanoma, head and neck, liver or kidney cancer. The chain recombines TRBV5-6 with TRBJ1-2, with a tentative D call TRBD1 (5 bases). The sample here was CD4+ or CD8+ T cells sorted from blood, taken in a trial of the OX40 agonist ivuxolimab. The CDR3 sequence: CASNRDGIYGYTF. The CDR3 DNA sequence: TGTGCCAGCAACCGGGACGGAATCTATGGCTACACCTTC.